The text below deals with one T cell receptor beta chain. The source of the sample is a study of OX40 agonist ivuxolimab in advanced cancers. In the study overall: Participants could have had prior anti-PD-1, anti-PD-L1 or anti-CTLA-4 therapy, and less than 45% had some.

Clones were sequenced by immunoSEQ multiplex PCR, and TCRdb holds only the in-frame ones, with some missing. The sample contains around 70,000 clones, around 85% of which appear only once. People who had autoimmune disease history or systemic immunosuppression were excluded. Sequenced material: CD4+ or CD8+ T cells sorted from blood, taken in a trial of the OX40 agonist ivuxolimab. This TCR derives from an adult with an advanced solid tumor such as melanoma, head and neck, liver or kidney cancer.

The CDR3 is CASSLRAGYNEQFF. CDR3 in DNA: TGTGCCAGCAGCTTAAGGGCGGGATACAATGAGCAGTTCTTC. The chain employs TRBV7-9 and TRBJ2-1, with TRBD2 as a possible D gene (6 bases). Germline V gene lookup returns CDR1 SEHNR and CDR2 FQNEAQ (reference sequence). The V end lost 2 bases, the J end lost 4 bases, and 9 bases lay between the germline ends. This CDR3 is 14 amino acids long.